These 8 T cell receptor beta chains originate from one sample sequenced in a study of regulatory T cells in long-lasting Graves disease. Arm-PCR of CDR3 regions with iRepertoire HTBI primers generated TCR beta libraries. TCRdb fed the multiplex PCR reads into MiXCR, producing one record per CDR3 protein. The table lists under 300,000 distinct CDR3 sequences, around 17% of them singletons. Indicated time point: newly diagnosed GD, antithyroid drugs for less than 3 months. The TCR library used RNA extracted from PBMCs. Sequencing was performed on peripheral blood mononuclear cells (PBMCs), taken at new diagnosis, from a patient treated with antithyroid drugs. Source of these receptors: a female donor with Graves disease.

This clonotype was counted many times. The chain combines TRBV7-3 with TRBJ2-1; D unresolved. Per germline, CDR1 SGHTA and CDR2 FQGTGA. V lost 4 bases to trimming and J lost 7 bases, with 11 bases between them. The length of the CDR3 is 13 residues. The CDR3, as DNA: TGTGCCAGCAGCTCCCAGACTGAAAATGAGCAGTTCTTC. This codes for CASSSQTENEQFF.

The rearrangement links TRBV12-3 or TRBV12-4 to TRBJ2-5; D ambiguous. The CDR3 totals 13 residues. The V end lost 3 bases, the J end lost 1 base, and 6 bases lay between the germline ends. CDR3 coding DNA: TGTGCCAGCAGTTTGGCTAGCCAAGAGACCCAGTACTTC. It is translated as CASSLASQETQYF.

This clonotype was detected ten times or more. This sequence joins TRBV24-1 and TRBJ2-1; D gene ambiguous. CDR1 and CDR2 (germline): KGHDR, SFDVKD. The CDR3 sequence is 15 residues long. With 4 bases removed from V and 4 bases from J, the gap between germline ends came to 13 bases. The CDR3 here is CATSDSKLGYNEQFF. Written as DNA, the CDR3 is TGTGCCACCAGTGACTCGAAGCTTGGGTACAATGAGCAGTTCTTC.

This clonotype was counted ten times or more. The gene calls are TRBV30 and TRBJ2-7, with D tentatively TRBD1 (6 bases). The V gene's germline CDR1 is GTSNPN and CDR2 SVGIG (reference sequence). The length of the CDR3 is 12 residues. The V end was cut by 0 bases, the J end by 6 bases, with 9 bases between. Here the CDR3 reads CAWSVSGAEQYF. CDR3 in DNA: TGTGCCTGGAGTGTGTCAGGGGCCGAGCAGTACTTC. Using reference TRBV30 and TRBJ2-7 for the parts outside the CDR3, the full variable domain is SQTIHQWPATLVQPVGSPLSLECTVEGTSNPNLYWYRQAAGRGLQLLFYSVGIGQISSEVPQNLSASRPQDRQFILSSKKLLLSDSGFYLCAWSVSGAEQYFGPGTRLTVT.

On this clonotype itself: A far larger clone is off by one base, so a read error is likely. The chain is built from TRBV12-3 or TRBV12-4 and TRBJ2-1; D is uncertain. Trimming took off 4 bases at V and 10 bases at J, with 17 bases between the two ends. The CDR3 has 14 residues. Written as DNA, the CDR3 is TGTGCCAGCAGTTCCAGGATTGAAAACTACGAGCAGTTCTTC. It translates to CASSSRIENYEQFF.

At least ten counts were recorded for this clonotype. The chain recombines TRBV20-1 with TRBJ1-5, with a possible D match to TRBD1 (5 bases). The V gene lost 6 bases and the J gene lost 4 bases, with 10 bases spanning the gap. From germline, CDR1 is DFQATT and CDR2 SNEGSKA (reference sequence). The CDR3 totals 12 residues. The DNA for the CDR3 is TGCAGTGCCGGGGGGAATAATCAGCCCCAGCATTTT. The encoded protein is CSAGGNNQPQHF.

This clonotype came up many times. This rearrangement joins TRBV28 to TRBJ2-3; 7 bases are a match to TRBD1. V shed 4 bases, J shed 3 bases, and the junction held 13 bases outside the gene matches. The CDR3 has 17 amino acids. Germline V gene sequence: CDR1 MDHEN, CDR2 SYDVKM. The chain's CDR3 is CASSYPLGDRETDTQYF. In DNA form, the CDR3 reads TGTGCCAGCAGTTACCCCCTCGGAGACAGGGAAACAGATACGCAGTATTTT.

This chain links TRBV12-3 or TRBV12-4 with TRBJ2-7; D is undetermined. Trimming removed 7 bases from V and 2 bases from J, with 21 bases in between. The CDR3 length is 16 residues. The CDR3 sequence: CASTHPTVQLTYEQYV. CDR3 nucleotide sequence: TGTGCCAGCACTCACCCTACTGTACAGCTGACCTACGAGCAGTACGTC.